The clone carrying this T cell receptor (beta chain) appeared a single time. Antigen specificity is unknown. An Oncomine TCR Beta short-read assay was used to sequence the DNA from cultured CD4+ T cells. Using its own MiXCR run on the PCR reads, TCRdb lists one record per CDR3 protein. The repertoire consists of over 10,000 distinct CDR3 sequences, with around three fifths occurring once and the leading ten covering 18%. The treatment: approximately 9-day PBMC culture with coronavirus spike peptide pools or control peptides (ViraFEST assay). The ViraFEST method relied on peptide pools to expand antigen-specific T cells, followed by TCR sequencing. Germline V gives CDR1 KGHSY, CDR2 FQNENV. Deletions cut 3 bases from V and 5 bases from J, with 17 bases between. CDR3 length: 15 residues. These data come from a study of vaccination and CD4 T cells after COVID-19. Study-level background: The convalescents included six males and four females, and among them two were Hispanic while seven were Caucasian. Cells were stimulated with overlapping spike peptides from SARS-CoV-2, HCoV-NL63, HCoV-OC43 and HCoV-229E. Two doses of either BNT162b2 or mRNA-1273 vaccine went to participants.

The chain links TRBV16 to TRBJ2-7, with a tentative D call TRBD1 (6 bases). This sequence originates from a human donor who had recovered from COVID-19. Sequencing was carried out using CD4+ T cells from blood, cultured in vitro. The CDR3 DNA is TGTGCCAGCAGCCAGACGACAGGTCCTCGGAACGAGCAGTACTTC. It encodes CASSQTTGPRNEQYF.